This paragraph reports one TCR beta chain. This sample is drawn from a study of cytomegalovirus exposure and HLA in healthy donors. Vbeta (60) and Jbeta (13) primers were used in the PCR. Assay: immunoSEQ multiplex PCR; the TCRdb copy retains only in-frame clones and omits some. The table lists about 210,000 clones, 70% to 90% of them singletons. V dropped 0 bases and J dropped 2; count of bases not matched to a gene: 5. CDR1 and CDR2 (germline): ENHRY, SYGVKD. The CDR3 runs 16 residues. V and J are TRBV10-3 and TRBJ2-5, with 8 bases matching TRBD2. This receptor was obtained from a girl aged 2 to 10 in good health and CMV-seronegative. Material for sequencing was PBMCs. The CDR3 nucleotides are TGTGCCATCAGTGAGTCGACACTAGCGGATCAAGAGACCCAGTACTTC. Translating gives CAISESTLADQETQYF.